The TCR beta chain described here comes from a study of T cells in Graves' hyperthyroidism and ophthalmopathy. Study context: Peripheral blood was obtained at initial diagnosis, preceding any treatment.

Germline CDR1 and CDR2: SGHTA and FQGNSA. The length of the CDR3 is 16 residues. The V segment lost 3 bases and the J segment 2 bases; nucleotides outside the gene matches: 5. Subjects with ophthalmopathy showed a Clinical Activity Score no lower than 3, a NOSPECS grade no lower than 4, and a duration shorter than 3 months. Amplification targeted TCR beta CDR3 regions from RNA transcripts. An initial round of RT-PCR targeting the TCR CDR3 relied on the HTBI primer set. MiXCR was run by TCRdb on the multiplex PCR reads, yielding one entry per CDR3 protein. This sample yields some 370,000 distinct CDR3 sequences, of which 11% to 15% are seen a single time; around 28% belongs to the top ten. This clonotype was picked up many times. Antigen unknown. General study findings and limits: Blood also held most thyroid clonotypes expanded beyond 0.001.

The source material was blood. This chain connects TRBV7-2 to TRBJ2-1; 9 nucleotides match TRBD2. The TCR originated in a man between 50 and 59 years old with Graves' ophthalmopathy. The CDR3 spells CASSLRTSAPYNEQFF. The CDR3 DNA follows: TGTGCCAGCAGCTTGCGGACTAGCGCCCCCTACAATGAGCAGTTCTTC.